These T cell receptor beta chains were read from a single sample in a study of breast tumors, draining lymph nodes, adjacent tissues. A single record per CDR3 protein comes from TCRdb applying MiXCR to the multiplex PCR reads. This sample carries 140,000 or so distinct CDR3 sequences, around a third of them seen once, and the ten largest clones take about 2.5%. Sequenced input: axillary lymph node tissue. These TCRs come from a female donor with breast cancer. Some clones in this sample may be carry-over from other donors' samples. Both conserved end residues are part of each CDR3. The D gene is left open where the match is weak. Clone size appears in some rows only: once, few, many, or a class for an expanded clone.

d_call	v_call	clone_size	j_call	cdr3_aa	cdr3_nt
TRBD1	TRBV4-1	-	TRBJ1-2	CASSPQGGNYGYTF	TGCGCCAGCAGCCCCCAGGGGGGTAACTATGGCTACACCTTC
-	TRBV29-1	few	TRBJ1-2	CSVEMGNYGYTF	TGCAGCGTTGAAATGGGGAACTATGGCTACACCTTC
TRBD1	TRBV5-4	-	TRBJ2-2	CASSAGTARVGELFF	TGTGCCAGCAGCGCCGGGACAGCGCGGGTCGGGGAGCTGTTTTTT
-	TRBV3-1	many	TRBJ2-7	CASSQSRLSYEQYF	TGTGCCAGCAGCCAGTCGAGGCTCTCCTACGAGCAGTACTTC
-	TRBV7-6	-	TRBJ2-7	CASSLDSQFPGEQHF	TGTGCCAGCAGCTTAGATTCCCAGTTCCCCGGCGAGCAGCACTTC
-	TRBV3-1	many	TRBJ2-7	CASSQGVSYEQYF	TGTGCCAGCAGCCAAGGTGTCTCCTACGAGCAGTACTTC
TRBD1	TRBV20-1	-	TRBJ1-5	CSARGGQGGNQPQHF	TGCAGTGCTAGGGGGGGACAGGGGGGTAATCAGCCCCAGCATTTT
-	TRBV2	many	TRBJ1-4	CASSVQGMEKLFF	TGTGCCAGCAGCGTTCAGGGGATGGAAAAACTGTTTTTT
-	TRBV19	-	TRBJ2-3	CARSQGSTDTQYF	TGTGCTAGATCCCAGGGGTCTACAGATACGCAGTATTTT
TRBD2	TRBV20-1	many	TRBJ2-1	CSAIAGAQGDEQFF	TGCAGTGCTATAGCGGGGGCCCAGGGGGATGAGCAGTTCTTC
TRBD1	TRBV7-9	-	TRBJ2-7	CASSLGQEDVYEQYF	TGTGCCAGCAGCCTCGGACAGGAGGATGTCTACGAGCAGTACTTC
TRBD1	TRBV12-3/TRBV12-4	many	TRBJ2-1	CASSLGDRMGNEQFF	TGTGCCAGCAGTCTAGGGGACAGGATGGGCAATGAGCAGTTCTTC
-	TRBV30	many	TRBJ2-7	CAWKQPYEQYF	TGTGCCTGGAAACAGCCCTACGAGCAGTACTTC
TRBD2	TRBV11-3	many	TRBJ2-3	CASSLGVLAGGPDTQYF	TGTGCCAGCAGCTTAGGGGTTCTAGCGGGGGGCCCAGATACGCAGTATTTT
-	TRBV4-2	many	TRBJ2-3	CASSQERDLVGDTQYF	TGTGCCAGCAGCCAAGAAAGGGACCTAGTAGGAGATACGCAGTATTTT
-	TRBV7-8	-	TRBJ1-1	CASSAEMNTEAFF	TGTGCCAGCAGTGCAGAGATGAACACTGAAGCTTTCTTT
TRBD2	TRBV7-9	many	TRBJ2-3	CASSLALAGGTDTQYF	TGTGCCAGCAGCTTAGCCCTAGCGGGGGGCACAGATACGCAGTATTTT
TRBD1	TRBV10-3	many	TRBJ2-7	CAISRGTGGRYEQYF	TGTGCCATCAGCCGAGGGACAGGGGGAAGGTACGAGCAGTACTTC
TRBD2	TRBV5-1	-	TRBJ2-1	CASKTSGPNEQFF	TGCGCCAGTAAGACTAGCGGGCCCAATGAGCAGTTCTTC
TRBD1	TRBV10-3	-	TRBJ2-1	CAISAQGAMADEQFF	TGTGCCATCAGTGCACAGGGGGCCATGGCGGATGAGCAGTTCTTC
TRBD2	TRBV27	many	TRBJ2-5	CASSGLAKETQYF	TGTGCCAGCAGCGGACTAGCAAAAGAGACCCAGTACTTC
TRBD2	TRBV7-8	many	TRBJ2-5	CASSVGRGGLETQYF	TGTGCCAGCAGCGTAGGGCGGGGGGGCCTGGAGACCCAGTACTTC
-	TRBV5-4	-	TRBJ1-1	CASSRDWNTEAFF	TGTGCCAGCAGCCGAGACTGGAACACTGAAGCTTTCTTT
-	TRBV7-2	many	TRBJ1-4	CASSLARGPNEKLFF	TGTGCCAGCAGCTTAGCACGGGGACCCAATGAAAAACTGTTTTTT
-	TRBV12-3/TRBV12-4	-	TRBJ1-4	CASSFSQSGYEKLFF	TGTGCCAGCAGTTTCTCACAGAGCGGCTATGAAAAACTGTTTTTT
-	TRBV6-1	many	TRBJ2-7	CASSVTGWGSYEQYF	TGTGCCAGCAGTGTTACGGGGTGGGGCTCCTACGAGCAGTACTTC
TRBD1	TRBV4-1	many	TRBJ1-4	CASSRDRASTNEKLFF	TGCGCCAGCAGCAGGGACAGGGCCTCAACTAATGAAAAACTGTTTTTT
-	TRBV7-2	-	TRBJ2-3	CASSLMVAGTDTQYF	TGTGCCAGCAGCTTAATGGTGGCAGGCACAGATACGCAGTATTTT
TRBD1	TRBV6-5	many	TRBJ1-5	CASSPGQGSAQHF	TGTGCCAGCAGCCCGGGACAGGGTTCGGCCCAGCATTTT
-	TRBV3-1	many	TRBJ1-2	CASSQAPGSNYGYTF	TGTGCCAGCAGCCAAGCTCCAGGTTCTAACTATGGCTACACCTTC
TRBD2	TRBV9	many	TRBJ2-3	CASSVDLAGITDTQYF	TGTGCCAGCAGCGTAGACCTAGCGGGGATCACAGATACGCAGTATTTT
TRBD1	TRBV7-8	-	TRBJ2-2	CASSLWTGTVNTGELFF	TGTGCCAGCAGCTTATGGACAGGGACGGTGAACACCGGGGAGCTGTTTTTT
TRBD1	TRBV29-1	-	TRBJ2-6	CSVGTGGDSGANVLTF	TGCAGCGTTGGGACAGGGGGCGACTCTGGGGCCAACGTCCTGACTTTC
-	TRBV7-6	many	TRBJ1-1	CASSPGLAGTEAFF	TGTGCCAGCAGCCCTGGACTCGCGGGCACTGAAGCTTTCTTT
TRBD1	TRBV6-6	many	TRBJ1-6	CASSRPGQGAGYNSPLHF	TGTGCCAGCAGTCGACCGGGACAGGGGGCAGGATATAATTCACCCCTCCACTTT
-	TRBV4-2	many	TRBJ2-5	CASSPAGRSETQYF	TGTGCCAGCAGCCCCGCAGGGAGGTCGGAGACCCAGTACTTC
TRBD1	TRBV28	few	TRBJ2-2	CASSFGTGTTGELFF	TGTGCCAGCAGTTTTGGGACAGGGACCACCGGGGAGCTGTTTTTT
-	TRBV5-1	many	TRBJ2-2	CASSLAGPTGTGELFF	TGCGCCAGCAGCTTGGCTGGGCCAACGGGGACCGGGGAGCTGTTTTTT
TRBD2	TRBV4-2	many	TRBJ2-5	CASSRQGGGDRETQYF	TGTGCCAGCAGCCGCCAAGGCGGGGGGGACCGGGAGACCCAGTACTTC
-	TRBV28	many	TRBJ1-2	CASFGQSNYGYTF	TGTGCCAGCTTCGGACAGTCTAACTATGGCTACACCTTC
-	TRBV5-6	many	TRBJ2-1	CANPGGGGFPVYEQFF	TGTGCCAACCCGGGTGGCGGGGGCTTCCCAGTCTATGAGCAGTTCTTC
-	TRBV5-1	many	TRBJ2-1	CASSNDGNLYNEQFF	TGCGCCAGCAGCAACGACGGAAACTTATACAATGAGCAGTTCTTC
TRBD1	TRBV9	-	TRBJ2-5	CASSVQRTGKAQYF	TGTGCCAGCAGCGTCCAAAGGACAGGGAAGGCCCAGTACTTC
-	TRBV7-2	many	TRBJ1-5	CASSLSARESNQPQHF	TGTGCCAGCAGCTTATCGGCCAGAGAGAGCAATCAGCCCCAGCATTTT
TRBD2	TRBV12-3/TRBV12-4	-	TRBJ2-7	CASRTSGGYEQHF	TGTGCCAGCAGGACCAGCGGGGGATACGAGCAGCACTTC
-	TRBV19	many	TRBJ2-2	CASDWGEDTGELFF	TGTGCCAGTGACTGGGGGGAGGACACCGGGGAGCTGTTTTTT
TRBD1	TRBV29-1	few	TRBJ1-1	CSVLRTGANTEAFF	TGCAGCGTCCTACGGACAGGGGCGAACACTGAAGCTTTCTTT
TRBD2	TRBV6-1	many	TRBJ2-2	CASSEVEAGGLNTGELFF	TGTGCCAGCAGTGAAGTTGAGGCGGGGGGGCTGAACACCGGGGAGCTGTTTTTT
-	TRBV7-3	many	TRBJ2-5	CASSYGGGPSETQYF	TGTGCCAGCAGCTACGGGGGAGGTCCCTCAGAGACCCAGTACTTC
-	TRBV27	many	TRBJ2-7	CASSLKGGSYEQYF	TGTGCCAGCAGTTTGAAGGGGGGGTCCTACGAGCAGTACTTC